The 25 T cell receptor beta chains in this list originate from one sample, sequenced in a study of post-analysis software for immune sequencing data. Incorporated into the TCR beta cDNA libraries were unique molecular identifiers, which served to reduce PCR and sequencing biases. TCRdb re-analysed the PCR reads in MiXCR, keeping a single row per CDR3 protein. In the table there are roughly 150,000 distinct CDR3 sequences, approximately 35% of which are singletons. Sequencing was performed on blood, taken after autologous hematopoietic stem cell transplantation. These receptors all stem from a girl aged 10-17 years with multiple sclerosis.

CDR3: CSARLPGTAQETQYF. CDR3 coding DNA: TGCAGTGCTCGGCTACCCGGGACAGCACAAGAGACCCAGTACTTC. The chain has TRBV20-1 and TRBJ2-5; 7 positions agree with TRBD1. Trimming at V came to 5 bases and at J to 2 bases, leaving 11 bases not matched to a gene. The length of the CDR3 is 15 residues. The V gene's germline CDR1 is DFQATT and CDR2 SNEGSKA (reference sequence).

This rearrangement joins TRBV29-1 to TRBJ2-2; 11 nucleotides align to TRBD2. Germline CDR1 and CDR2: SQVTM and ANQGSEA. This CDR3 region has 15 residues. V was clipped by 6 bases and J by 1 base; unmatched bases: 4. The CDR3 DNA follows: TGCAGCGTACTGACTAGCGGGGTGAACACCGGGGAGCTGTTTTTT. Translation: CSVLTSGVNTGELFF.

The V and J genes are TRBV5-1 and TRBJ1-5, with 7 bases lining up with TRBD1. The CDR3 loop spans 15 amino acids. The V and J ends lost 0 bases and 2 bases, in that order; junction bases with no gene match: 2. Germline values: CDR1 SGHRS, CDR2 YFSETQ. The CDR3 protein is CASSLDGQGNQPQHF. Written as DNA, the CDR3 is TGCGCCAGCAGCTTGGACGGACAGGGCAATCAGCCCCAGCATTTT.

The chain recombines TRBV10-3 with TRBJ1-1; maybe TRBD1 (5 bases). Germline V gene sequence: CDR1 ENHRY, CDR2 SYGVKD. CDR3 length: 12 residues. Trimming removed 2 bases from V and 8 bases from J, with 9 bases in between. The CDR3 reads CAISERGLEAFF. CDR3 nucleotide sequence: TGTGCCATCAGTGAGCGGGGCCTGGAAGCTTTCTTT.

This clonotype showed up just a few times. The gene calls are TRBV28 and TRBJ2-3; no clear D gene. V lost 2 bases and J 0 bases, leaving 15 bases between the germline ends. The CDR3 extends over 17 amino acids. Germline CDR1 MDHEN, CDR2 SYDVKM. In nucleotides, the CDR3 is TGTGCCAGCAGTTTAGAGCCCCTAATTGAGAGCACAGATACGCAGTATTTT. It specifies CASSLEPLIESTDTQYF.

This clonotype turned up a few times. CDR3: CSVRGGGNEQFF. As DNA, the CDR3 is TGCAGCGTCCGGGGGGGTGGAAACGAGCAGTTCTTC. This chain uses TRBV29-1 with TRBJ2-1; 8 bases line up with TRBD2. V lost 6 bases and J lost 10; bases outside the gene matches: 8. In germline, CDR1 is SQVTM, CDR2 ANQGSEA. This CDR3 has 12 amino acids.

V and J are TRBV20-1 and TRBJ1-5, with D possibly being TRBD1 (5 bases). Germline V gene lookup returns CDR1 DFQATT and CDR2 SNEGSKA (reference sequence). Between the trimmed V and J ends, which lost 5 bases and 5 bases, there was a span of 16 bases. The CDR3 runs to 14 residues. CDR3 in DNA: TGCAGTGCTGGGGGGGGACTATATTATCAGCCCCAGCATTTT. As protein: CSAGGGLYYQPQHF.

The chain couples TRBV5-1 to TRBJ2-2, with D uncertain. V shed 4 bases and J shed 2 bases, with 12 bases lying between them. The CDR3 sequence is 15 residues long. Germline CDR1 SGHRS, CDR2 YFSETQ. CDR3 residues: CASSLSQVNTGELFF. The CDR3 coding sequence is TGCGCCAGCAGCCTCTCTCAGGTCAACACCGGGGAGCTGTTTTTT. The full variable domain, rest sourced from reference TRBV5-1 and TRBJ2-2, is KAGVTQTPRYLIKTRGQQVTLSCSPISGHRSVSWYQQTPGQGLQFLFEYFSETQRNKGNFPGRFSGRQFSNSRSEMNVSTLELGDSALYLCASSLSQVNTGELFFGEGSRLTVL.

This clonotype has a count of ten or more. The rearrangement uses TRBV12-3 or TRBV12-4 and TRBJ2-1, with 8 bases lining up with TRBD1. After removal of 5 bases from V and 0 bases from J, the junction contained 9 bases not matched to a gene. CDR3 length: 17 residues. CDR3 in amino acids: CASSPPGQVSSYNEQFF. The CDR3 nucleotides are TGTGCCAGCAGTCCGCCGGGACAGGTGAGCTCCTACAATGAGCAGTTCTTC.

This chain links TRBV12-3 or TRBV12-4 with TRBJ1-5; TRBD1 aligns across 7 bases. The CDR3 runs 16 residues. V lost 5 bases and J lost 7; bases outside the gene matches: 14. The CDR3, as DNA: TGTGCCAGCAGTACTAAGCTACAGGGGATGGTACAGCCCCAGCATTTT. It codes for CASSTKLQGMVQPQHF.

This clonotype was counted only a few times. The chain employs TRBV13 and TRBJ2-7; tentatively, D is TRBD2 (6 bases). The CDR3 runs to 16 residues. Germline CDR1 reads PRHDT; CDR2 reads FYEKMQ (reference sequence). With 5 bases removed from V and 2 bases from J, the gap between germline ends came to 19 bases. The CDR3 sequence: CASSHLGGLGTYEQYF. CDR3 nucleotides: TGTGCCAGCAGCCACCTCGGAGGGCTAGGGACCTACGAGCAGTACTTC.

There are a few counts of this clonotype. The chain is built from TRBV2 and TRBJ2-1; D gene unclear. CDR3 length equals 12 residues. Germline loops: CDR1 SNHLY, CDR2 FYNNEI. Trimming shortened V by 11 bases and J by 0 bases, and 8 bases separated the two germline ends. DNA of the CDR3: TGTGCCCTGGACGGCTCCTACAATGAGCAGTTCTTC. This gives the protein CALDGSYNEQFF.

The V gene is TRBV20-1, the J gene TRBJ2-7, with D possibly TRBD1 on 6 matching bases. This CDR3 has 13 residues. Germline V gene lookup returns CDR1 DFQATT and CDR2 SNEGSKA (reference sequence). The CDR3 DNA follows: TGCAGCCCTAGCAGAGGGGGAACCTACGAGCAGTACTTC. It yields the protein CSPSRGGTYEQYF.

This chain links TRBV29-1 with TRBJ2-3, with TRBD1 as a possible D gene (5 bases). The ends were cut back, 6 bases at V and 1 base at J, with 11 bases in the middle. The CDR3 runs 13 residues. Germline assignment: CDR1 SQVTM and CDR2 ANQGSEA. The CDR3 nucleotides are TGCAGCGTGGGGCCTAGGGGCACAGATACGCAGTATTTT. It is translated as CSVGPRGTDTQYF.

V and J are TRBV20-1 and TRBJ2-3, with 12 nucleotides matching TRBD2. This CDR3 region has 17 residues. V dropped 6 bases and J dropped 1; count of bases not matched to a gene: 11. CDR1 is DFQATT, CDR2 SNEGSKA, per germline (reference sequence). The CDR3 DNA reads TGCAGTGCCAGTGGACTAGCGGGGACGGGAGGCACAGATACGCAGTATTTT. This sequence encodes CSASGLAGTGGTDTQYF.

V is TRBV5-1 and J is TRBJ2-5; TRBD2 agrees at 12 bases. The CDR3 consists of 16 residues. Trimming cost V 4 bases and J 5 bases; bases outside gene matches: 9. Looked up from germline, CDR1 is SGHRS and CDR2 is YFSETQ. The CDR3 DNA is TGCGCCAGCAGCGAGTCCCGACTAGCGGGAGTGGAGACCCAGTACTTC. Its protein product is CASSESRLAGVETQYF.

This clonotype was seen a few times. The rearrangement links TRBV11-2 to TRBJ2-1, with 10 bases fitting TRBD2. Germline loops: CDR1 SGHAT, CDR2 FQNNGV. V was clipped by 6 bases and J by 0 bases; unmatched bases: 26. This CDR3 comprises 23 residues. For the CDR3, the DNA is TGTGCCAGCAGTCACCCGGGACTAGCGTCGAGACAATCAAACCTACTCTCCTACAATGAGCAGTTCTTC. Its protein is CASSHPGLASRQSNLLSYNEQFF.

This chain uses TRBV6-6 with TRBJ2-1; D not certain. V gave up 6 bases and J gave up 1 base, with 16 bases separating them. Germline CDR1 is MNHNY and CDR2 is SVGAGI (reference sequence). This CDR3 is 16 amino acids long. This chain's CDR3 is CASSSTSPGSYNEQFF. CDR3 sequence (DNA): TGTGCCAGCAGCTCTACGTCCCCTGGATCCTACAATGAGCAGTTCTTC.

The chain couples TRBV5-1 to TRBJ2-3; D may correspond to TRBD1 or TRBD2 (5 bases each). The CDR3 spans 15 residues. In germline, CDR1 is SGHRS, CDR2 YFSETQ. With 1 base removed from V and 2 bases from J, the gap between germline ends came to 11 bases. CDR3 DNA sequence: TGCGCCAGCAGCTTGAGGGGAGTCAACACAGATACGCAGTATTTT. The encoded protein is CASSLRGVNTDTQYF.

The chain uses TRBV20-1 and TRBJ2-1; 8 bases line up with TRBD1. V lost 0 bases to trimming and J lost 8 bases; unmatched junction nucleotides: 12. Germline V lookup: CDR1 DFQATT, CDR2 SNEGSKA (reference sequence). The CDR3 is 16 amino acids. The CDR3 is CSARDLGTGSFDEQFF. CDR3 bases: TGCAGTGCTAGAGATTTAGGGACAGGCTCTTTTGATGAGCAGTTCTTC.

The rearrangement joins TRBV20-1 to TRBJ2-3; 10 nucleotides match TRBD1. Germline CDR1 and CDR2: DFQATT and SNEGSKA (reference sequence). With V trimmed by 6 bases and J by 2 bases, 8 bases remained unmatched. The CDR3 has 15 residues. CDR3 residues: CSASSGTGATDTQYF. DNA for the CDR3: TGCAGTGCGAGTTCCGGGACAGGGGCCACAGATACGCAGTATTTT.

The rearrangement joins TRBV7-2 to TRBJ2-1; TRBD2 agrees at 9 bases. CDR1 SGHTA and CDR2 FQGNSA come from the germline V gene. This CDR3 is 14 amino acids long. The V and J ends lost 6 bases and 2 bases, in that order; junction bases with no gene match: 2. The CDR3, as DNA: TGTGCCAGCAGGCGGGAGGGACCCTACAATGAGCAGTTCTTC. It encodes CASRREGPYNEQFF.

This clonotype was found a few times. The chain recombines TRBV12-3 or TRBV12-4 with TRBJ2-7; 8 positions match TRBD1. The CDR3 covers 16 residues. V lost 5 bases and J lost 1; bases outside the gene matches: 10. This chain's CDR3 is CASSPSRDRFSYEQYF. Written as DNA, the CDR3 is TGTGCCAGCAGTCCCTCCCGGGACAGGTTTTCCTACGAGCAGTACTTC.

This chain joins TRBV29-1 and TRBJ1-2; no reliable D call. CDR3 length: 9 amino acids. Trimming pared 8 bases from V and 11 bases from J, leaving 12 bases between. Germline values: CDR1 SQVTM, CDR2 ANQGSEA. CDR3 sequence: CSTKSGYTF. The CDR3 DNA follows: TGCAGCACCAAATCGGGTTACACCTTC.

This clonotype was recorded a few times. This chain links TRBV20-1 with TRBJ2-3; weak D call: TRBD2 (6 bases). The CDR3 contains 18 residues. Germline CDR1 and CDR2: DFQATT and SNEGSKA (reference sequence). Trimming took 3 bases from V and 1 from J, leaving 23 bases between them. For the CDR3, the DNA is TGCAGTGCTAGTTTCCACGTTGGCTGGACTATCGGCACAGATACGCAGTATTTT. This sequence encodes CSASFHVGWTIGTDTQYF.